A selection of T cell receptor beta chains follows, all from one sample in a study of T cells in Graves' hyperthyroidism and ophthalmopathy. TCRdb analysed the multiplex PCR reads with MiXCR anew, one entry per CDR3 protein. This table has hundreds of thousands of distinct CDR3 sequences, about 14% appearing once. Sequenced sample: blood. The receptors stem from a woman in her forties or fifties with Graves' ophthalmopathy. Both conserved end residues are part of each CDR3. The order of the fields is CDR3 length, D gene, clone size, V gene, J gene, CDR3 protein, CDR3 DNA. A D gene is named only where the DNA matches it firmly. Clone sizes are given selectively: once, few, many, or a class where the clone is expanded.

CDR3 length: 14; D gene: -; clone size: many; V gene: TRBV7-2; J gene: TRBJ1-4; CDR3 protein: CASARWGWSEKLFF; CDR3 DNA: TGTGCCAGCGCCCGATGGGGGTGGAGTGAAAAACTGTTTTTT
CDR3 length: 14; D gene: -; clone size: -; V gene: TRBV28; J gene: TRBJ1-4; CDR3 protein: CASSLGGIDEKLFF; CDR3 DNA: TGTGCCAGCAGTTTGGGGGGGATTGATGAAAAACTGTTTTTT
CDR3 length: 14; D gene: -; clone size: many; V gene: TRBV6-2/TRBV6-3; J gene: TRBJ2-7; CDR3 protein: CASSYSNIYYEQYF; CDR3 DNA: TGTGCCAGCAGTTACTCGAACATCTACTACGAGCAGTACTTC
CDR3 length: 18; D gene: TRBD1; clone size: -; V gene: TRBV7-9; J gene: TRBJ2-1; CDR3 protein: CASSHPGQGIPGSHEQFF; CDR3 DNA: TGTGCCAGTAGCCATCCGGGACAGGGGATCCCGGGCTCGCATGAGCAGTTCTTC
CDR3 length: 17; D gene: TRBD2; clone size: many; V gene: TRBV7-8; J gene: TRBJ2-2; CDR3 protein: CASSPPLAAANTGELFF; CDR3 DNA: TGTGCCAGCAGCCCCCCTCTAGCGGCCGCGAACACCGGGGAGCTGTTTTTT
CDR3 length: 15; D gene: -; clone size: -; V gene: TRBV11-2; J gene: TRBJ1-6; CDR3 protein: CASSLEIQGRSPLHF; CDR3 DNA: TGTGCCAGCAGCTTAGAAATCCAGGGTCGATCACCCCTCCACTTT
CDR3 length: 19; D gene: TRBD2; clone size: many; V gene: TRBV12-3/TRBV12-4; J gene: TRBJ2-1; CDR3 protein: CASRPRTSGRNGSYNEQFF; CDR3 DNA: TGTGCCAGCAGACCCCGGACTAGCGGGAGAAATGGATCCTACAATGAGCAGTTCTTC
CDR3 length: 17; D gene: TRBD2; clone size: many; V gene: TRBV11-2; J gene: TRBJ2-3; CDR3 protein: CASSPGTSGSFADTQYF; CDR3 DNA: TGTGCCAGCAGCCCAGGGACTAGCGGGAGTTTCGCAGATACGCAGTATTTT
CDR3 length: 13; D gene: -; clone size: many; V gene: TRBV7-2; J gene: TRBJ1-2; CDR3 protein: CASSLGTNYGYTF; CDR3 DNA: TGTGCCAGCAGTTTAGGGACAAACTATGGCTACACCTTC
CDR3 length: 13; D gene: -; clone size: many; V gene: TRBV28; J gene: TRBJ2-7; CDR3 protein: CASSLPSPYEQYF; CDR3 DNA: TGTGCCAGCAGTTTGCCCTCTCCCTACGAGCAGTACTTC
CDR3 length: 15; D gene: -; clone size: few; V gene: TRBV10-3; J gene: TRBJ1-5; CDR3 protein: CAISASLDSNQPQHF; CDR3 DNA: TGTGCCATCAGTGCCTCCTTGGATAGCAATCAGCCCCAGCATTTT
CDR3 length: 14; D gene: -; clone size: many; V gene: TRBV9; J gene: TRBJ2-7; CDR3 protein: CASSVGSVASEQYF; CDR3 DNA: TGTGCCAGCAGCGTCGGTAGTGTGGCTTCCGAGCAGTACTTC
CDR3 length: 15; D gene: TRBD1; clone size: -; V gene: TRBV15; J gene: TRBJ1-1; CDR3 protein: CATSLNRGGNTEAFF; CDR3 DNA: TGTGCCACCAGTCTAAACAGGGGTGGCAACACTGAAGCTTTCTTT
CDR3 length: 11; D gene: TRBD1; clone size: -; V gene: TRBV6-2/TRBV6-3; J gene: TRBJ2-7; CDR3 protein: CASRTGGRTYF; CDR3 DNA: TGTGCCAGCAGGACAGGGGGCCGCACGTACTTC
CDR3 length: 15; D gene: -; clone size: -; V gene: TRBV27; J gene: TRBJ2-1; CDR3 protein: CASSRGDLSYNEQFF; CDR3 DNA: TGTGCCAGCAGTAGGGGCGACTTATCCTACAATGAGCAGTTCTTC
CDR3 length: 15; D gene: -; clone size: -; V gene: TRBV5-1; J gene: TRBJ1-6; CDR3 protein: CASSLEGSGNSPLHF; CDR3 DNA: TGCGCCAGCAGCTTGGAAGGGTCAGGAAATTCACCCCTCCACTTT